Listed below are T cell receptor beta chains from one sample, sequenced in a study of Graves' ophthalmopathy and Graves' hyperthyroidism. Each CDR3 protein gets one entry after TCRdb re-called the multiplex PCR reads with MiXCR. Counted here are around 590,000 distinct CDR3 sequences, less than 45% occurring once; the ten biggest clones make up about 4.6%. The sequencing sample was made of peripheral blood or thyroid tissue (not recorded which). The receptors were gathered from an adult man with Graves' hyperthyroidism. CDR3s include the opening cysteine and the closing phenylalanine or tryptophan.

TRBJ1-1 TRBV7-4 CASSPLQGQGRNTEAFF
TRBJ2-2 TRBV5-1 CASSLIPGGGTGELFF
TRBJ1-1 TRBV11-3 CASSLGNTAGNTEAFF
TRBJ2-3 TRBV20-1 CSARTGLAASTDTQYF
TRBJ2-7 TRBV20-1 CSATDRVYGQYF
TRBJ1-2 TRBV9 CASSVGGTNYGYTF
TRBJ2-7 TRBV29-1 CSVDRPGPYEQYF
TRBJ2-2 TRBV24-1 CATKGTHLGELFF
TRBJ2-2 TRBV4-1 CASSQGDGNTGELFF
. TRBV10-3 CAIRQGTSTDTQYF
TRBJ2-5 TRBV2 CASSSRTSALETQYF
TRBJ1-1 TRBV5-1 CASSLGQGVMNTEAFF
TRBJ2-6 TRBV19 CASKDLTF
TRBJ1-6 TRBV2 CASSFTGGGLNSPLHF
TRBJ1-1 TRBV27 CASSFQLGNTEAFF
TRBJ1-2 TRBV5-1 CASSLDPTGDGYGYTF
TRBJ1-2 TRBV5-1 CASSLGQGSYTF
TRBJ2-7 TRBV6-1 CASSGTGGREQYF
TRBJ1-6 TRBV7-2 CASSEQGQWYSPLHF
TRBJ2-7 TRBV7-9 CASSLVTGQSYEQYF
TRBJ1-6 TRBV2 CASTYGNSPLHF
TRBJ2-5 TRBV10-2 CASREGVGETQYF